This record looks at one T cell receptor beta chain sequence and its context. The antigen remains unidentified. This entry comes from a study of blood T cells in healthy people across ages. V lost 5 bases to trimming and J lost 3 bases; unmatched junction nucleotides: 5. The CDR3 spans 15 residues. Germline V gene data show CDR1 as DFQATT and CDR2 as SNEGSKA (reference sequence). Healthy Russian Caucasian donors spanned ages 6 to 90 years. Study findings and constraints: Aged donors had fewer naive CD4+ cells and lower diversity than long-lived donors.

A second about 6 to 11 cycle PCR used barcoded and J-beta primers. TCRdb itself ran the 5' RACE reads through MiXCR, one entry per CDR3 protein. The profile covers fewer than 900,000 distinct CDR3 sequences, with 35% to 45% appearing a single time and more than 20% taken by the ten largest. The genes are TRBV20-1 and TRBJ2-3; TRBD2 agrees at 13 bases. This sequence was found in an older woman in good health. Sample: blood. For the CDR3, the DNA is TGCAGTGCTTCCGGGACTAGCGGGAAAACAGATACGCAGTATTTT. Residues: CSASGTSGKTDTQYF.